These 23 T cell receptor beta chains came from one sample sequenced in a study of blood T cell repertoires in COVID-19. Clones were read by immunoSEQ multiplex PCR, and TCRdb kept only the in-frame ones, dropping some. The sample lists 150,000 to 160,000 clones; 75% to 85% were seen once. Material: peripheral blood. These receptors were taken from a woman in her 50s with acute or convalescent COVID-19.

The chain couples TRBV19 to TRBJ2-3, with TRBD2 matching 8 bases. Germline V gene lookup returns CDR1 LNHDA and CDR2 SQIVND (reference sequence). The ends lost 6 bases at V and 0 bases at J; junction bases unmatched: 5. This CDR3 is built from 15 residues. The CDR3 here is CASRPTSVSTDTQYF. The CDR3 DNA reads as TGTGCCAGTAGGCCGACTAGCGTGAGCACAGATACGCAGTATTTT. The full variable domain, in which reference TRBV19 and TRBJ2-3 provide the parts outside the CDR3, is DGGITQSPKYLFRKEGQNVTLSCEQNLNHDAMYWYRQDPGQGLRLIYYSQIVNDFQKGDIAEGYSVSREKKESFPLTVTSAQKNPTAFYLCASRPTSVSTDTQYFGPGTRLTVL.

This clone has just a few counts. Written as DNA, the CDR3 is TGTGCCAGCAGAGCGGGCACAGGAGCTAACTATGGCTACACCTTC. Its protein product is CASRAGTGANYGYTF. The chain uses TRBV28 and TRBJ1-2, with a weak D call TRBD1 (5 bases). The CDR3 contains 15 residues. Trimming left V 6 bases short and J 0 bases short, with 14 bases between. Germline V gene data show CDR1 as MDHEN and CDR2 as SYDVKM.

The rearrangement joins TRBV3-1 (or the pseudogene TRBV3-2) to TRBJ2-5, with 14 positions matching TRBD2. Trimming removed 4 bases from V and 5 bases from J; junction bases left unmatched: 3. Germline loops: CDR1 LGHDT, CDR2 YNNKEL (reference sequence). The CDR3 contains 15 residues. CDR3 amino acids: CASSPGLAGDETQYF. CDR3 nucleotide sequence: TGTGCCAGCAGCCCGGGACTAGCGGGAGATGAGACCCAGTACTTC.

CDR3 nucleotide sequence: TGTGCCAGCAGCTCCTTGGGCGGGAAGACACCTAGGGGGGAGCTGTTTTTT. Translating gives CASSSLGGKTPRGELFF. This chain links TRBV6-4 with TRBJ2-2; possibly TRBD2 for D (6 bases). The CDR3 loop spans 17 amino acids. Germline CDR1 MRHNA, CDR2 SNTAGT. The V end lost 6 bases, the J end lost 8 bases, and 25 bases lay between the germline ends.

The V and J genes are TRBV10-2 and TRBJ2-7; weak D call: TRBD1 (5 bases). Trimming took 7 bases from V and 5 from J, leaving 15 bases between them. The CDR3 extends over 13 amino acids. Per the germline V gene, CDR1 is WSHSY and CDR2 is SAAADI. The CDR3 is CASKLGVDDEQYF. CDR3 bases: TGCGCCAGCAAATTAGGGGTTGACGACGAGCAGTACTTC.

CDR3 amino acids: CASSQNDRNYGYTF. The CDR3 DNA reads as TGTGCCAGCAGCCAAAATGACAGAAACTATGGCTACACCTTC. The chain recombines TRBV28 with TRBJ1-2; D may be TRBD1 (5 bases). CDR1 is MDHEN, CDR2 SYDVKM, per germline. Trimming left V 6 bases short and J 2 bases short, with 13 bases between. The length of the CDR3 is 14 residues.

This clone was counted between two and nine times. J is TRBJ2-4 and V is TRBV25-1; D may be TRBD1 (5 bases). V lost 3 bases and J lost 9, with 6 bases in between. Germline CDR1 is MGHDK and CDR2 is SYGVNS. The CDR3 is made up of 11 amino acids. CDR3 DNA: TGTGCCAGCAGTGACAGGGCCATTCAGTACTTC. As protein: CASSDRAIQYF.

As DNA, the CDR3 is TGTGCCAGTAGTGGCAGGGGGAGCGCTTCCTTAAGCGAGCAGTACTTC. This sequence encodes CASSGRGSASLSEQYF. The genes are TRBV19 and TRBJ2-7; 7 bases fit TRBD1. The CDR3 runs 16 residues. The germline gives CDR1 LNHDA, CDR2 SQIVND (reference sequence). Losses at the gene ends were 5 bases for V and 6 bases for J; bases not matched to a gene: 16. The complete variable domain, with remaining parts taken from reference TRBV19 and TRBJ2-7, reads DGGITQSPKYLFRKEGQNVTLSCEQNLNHDAMYWYRQDPGQGLRLIYYSQIVNDFQKGDIAEGYSVSREKKESFPLTVTSAQKNPTAFYLCASSGRGSASLSEQYFGPGTRLTVT.

The chain recombines TRBV6-5 with TRBJ2-2, with a tentative D call TRBD1 (6 bases). The germline V gene encodes CDR1 MNHEY and CDR2 SVGAGI. CDR3 length: 15 residues. V lost 6 bases and J lost 5, with 16 bases in between. The CDR3 DNA follows: TGTGCCAGCAGGGGGCCGACAGGACGAACCGGGGAGCTGTTTTTT. It yields the protein CASRGPTGRTGELFF.

The gene calls are TRBV2 and TRBJ2-3; tentative D call: TRBD1 (5 bases). Germline assignment: CDR1 SNHLY and CDR2 FYNNEI. The CDR3 runs to 15 residues. V lost 6 bases, J lost 1 base, and 14 bases lay in between. The CDR3 protein is CASRNRPWGTDTQYF. The CDR3 nucleotides are TGTGCCAGCAGAAACAGGCCATGGGGCACAGATACGCAGTATTTT.

This chain connects TRBV6-5 to TRBJ2-3, with 10 bases fitting TRBD2. The length of the CDR3 is 15 residues. J was trimmed by 1 base and V by 6 bases; bases with no gene match: 4. Germline values: CDR1 MNHEY, CDR2 SVGAGI. CDR3: CASRVGTSGTDTQYF. Here the CDR3 DNA reads TGTGCCAGCAGGGTTGGGACTAGCGGCACAGATACGCAGTATTTT.

The rearrangement uses TRBV19 and TRBJ2-7; TRBD2 aligns across 15 bases. Unmatched junction bases numbered 7, after V lost 4 bases and J lost 0 bases. Germline CDR1 reads LNHDA; CDR2 reads SQIVND (reference sequence). There are 18 residues in the CDR3. The CDR3 sequence is CASSSGLAGGKSSYEQYF. The CDR3 bases are TGTGCCAGTAGTAGCGGACTAGCGGGGGGGAAGAGCTCCTACGAGCAGTACTTC.

The chain combines TRBV24-1 with TRBJ2-3; no firm D call. The CDR3 loop spans 14 amino acids. Per germline, CDR1 KGHDR and CDR2 SFDVKD. V shed 0 bases and J shed 6 bases, with 9 bases lying between them. The CDR3 bases are TGTGCCACCAGTGATTTGGCTAGAACTGATACGCAGTATTTT. Translated, it gives CATSDLARTDTQYF.

The rearrangement joins TRBV10-3 to TRBJ1-6; D not certain. V was trimmed by 3 bases and J by 10 bases, leaving 13 bases between them. The CDR3 loop spans 14 amino acids. CDR1 and CDR2 (germline): ENHRY, SYGVKD. In DNA form, the CDR3 reads TGTGCCATCAGTGATCGCAGTGTTGGCTCACCCCTCCACTTT. Encoded protein: CAISDRSVGSPLHF.

The chain recombines TRBV24-1 with TRBJ2-1; a weak D match, TRBD2 (5 bases). V was cut by 3 bases and J by 6 bases, with 11 bases left in between. The CDR3 totals 14 residues. The V gene's germline CDR1 is KGHDR and CDR2 SFDVKD. DNA for the CDR3: TGTGCCACCAGTGATCACCGGGAACCCAATGAGCAGTTCTTC. It yields the protein CATSDHREPNEQFF.

The chain recombines TRBV5-4 with TRBJ2-2, with D tentatively TRBD2 (6 bases). Germline V gene sequence: CDR1 SGHNT, CDR2 YYREEE (reference sequence). V was cut by 5 bases and J by 5 bases, with 10 bases left in between. This CDR3 is 13 amino acids long. The CDR3 nucleotides are TGTGCCAGCAGGACGGAGGGAACCGGGGAGCTGTTTTTT. Translation: CASRTEGTGELFF. The whole variable domain, remainder taken from reference TRBV5-4 and TRBJ2-2, is ETGVTQSPTHLIKTRGQQVTLRCSSQSGHNTVSWYQQALGQGPQFIFQYYREEENGRGNFPPRFSGLQFPNYSSELNVNALELDDSALYLCASRTEGTGELFFGEGSRLTVL.

The CDR3 sequence: CASSPTASGADTQYF. The CDR3 region has the DNA TGTGCCAGCAGCCCGACGGCTAGCGGGGCAGATACGCAGTATTTT. The V call is TRBV9, the J call TRBJ2-3; TRBD2 matches at 9 bases. The CDR3 runs 15 residues. Trimming at V came to 4 bases and at J to 4 bases, leaving 7 bases not matched to a gene. Germline V gives CDR1 SGDLS, CDR2 YYNGEE.

This clone was counted ten times or more. The genes are TRBV2 and TRBJ1-6; 8 bases are shared with TRBD1. Looked up from germline, CDR1 is SNHLY and CDR2 is FYNNEI. The CDR3 has 15 residues. Unmatched junction bases numbered 8, after V lost 6 bases and J lost 7 bases. The CDR3 sequence is CASSETGVGNSPLHF. The CDR3 bases are TGTGCCAGCAGCGAGACAGGGGTGGGAAATTCACCCCTCCACTTT.

With regard to this clone: At one boundary the junction diverges from the germline segment, which might be a read error. The CDR3 loop reads CAISDPGLAGQSLF. CDR3 coding DNA: TGTGCCATCAGTGATCCGGGACTAGCGGGCCAAAGCCTCTTC. The genes are TRBV10-3 and TRBJ2-1, with 12 bases identical to TRBD2. The CDR3 runs to 14 residues. Per germline, CDR1 ENHRY and CDR2 SYGVKD.

This clone was detected only once. V and J are TRBV29-1 and TRBJ2-5; D gene ambiguous. The V gene's germline CDR1 is SQVTM and CDR2 ANQGSEA. The ends were cut back, 4 bases at V and 5 bases at J, with 11 bases in the middle. The CDR3 runs to 12 residues. The CDR3 DNA sequence: TGCAGCGTTGTCCGGCGGCTCGAGACCCAGTACTTC. Translating it yields CSVVRRLETQYF.

The chain joins TRBV28 to TRBJ2-1, with 7 positions matching TRBD1. Trimming took 3 bases from V and 2 from J; bases not matched to a gene: 7. CDR3 length: 16 residues. CDR1 is MDHEN, CDR2 SYDVKM, per germline. The CDR3 is CASSLSTGAAYNEQFF. CDR3 in DNA: TGTGCCAGCAGTTTGTCCACAGGGGCTGCCTACAATGAGCAGTTCTTC.

The chain recombines TRBV5-5 with TRBJ1-5; TRBD1 is a possible D gene (6 bases). V gave up 2 bases and J gave up 4 bases, with 19 bases separating them. The CDR3 extends over 17 amino acids. From germline, CDR1 is SGHKS and CDR2 YYEKEE (reference sequence). CDR3 in DNA: TGTGCCAGCAGCTTAAAGAGCAGGGGCGTAATAAATCAGCCCCAGCATTTT. Protein: CASSLKSRGVINQPQHF.

V usage is TRBV7-8 and J usage is TRBJ2-1; TRBD2 aligns across 11 bases. Unmatched junction bases numbered 19, after V lost 4 bases and J lost 8 bases. CDR1 is SGHVS, CDR2 FQNEAQ, per germline. This CDR3 is built from 19 residues. CDR3 DNA: TGTGCCAGCAGCTCGGGGACAGGTCTGACTAGCGGGATAAGGGATGAGCAGTTCTTC. This gives the protein CASSSGTGLTSGIRDEQFF.